Sequencing of this T cell receptor (beta chain) was carried out in a study of glioma-infiltrating T cells (dated by TCRdb to about 2016). Describing the broader study: TCR alpha- and beta-chain repertoires were sequenced from glioma tissue, non-neoplastic brain tissue and matched peripheral blood mononuclear cells. The paired cohort comprised three low-grade glioma patients, 8 or 9 primary glioblastoma patients and three non-glioma patients contributing non-neoplastic brain tissue. To measure divergence between tissue and blood T-cell populations, each tissue-infiltrating repertoire was compared with the peripheral blood repertoire of the same patient. Results the study describes overall, beyond this receptor: VJ-independent divergence between tissue and blood was found to be below expectation in non-neoplastic patients but above expectation in all gliomas, particularly low-grade gliomas. Very few CDR3 sequences were shared between tissue and blood, attributed to high CDR3 diversity and limited sampling. Group comparisons rested on small numbers: three non-neoplastic, three low-grade glioma and seven or eight glioblastoma patients.

In this sample, this clonotype turned up many times. Its antigen is unknown. One base away there is no much larger clone; base qualities are not given. The CDR3 runs 12 amino acids, cysteine and phenylalanine included. Only CDR3 DNA remains: 36 bases, in frame from the first base. CDR1 and CDR2 were assigned from the germline V gene as MDHEN and SYDVKM. Trimming takes 11 bases off V and 10 bases off J; junction bases not matched to a gene: 10. TCR alpha and beta CDR3 regions were amplified with the iRepertoire nested amplicon-rescue multiplex PCR (arm-PCR) platform from RNA. The input for one-step reverse transcription and amplification was about 85-450 ng of tissue mRNA or PBMC total RNA. After bead purification, a secondary multiplex PCR added Illumina adapters, and libraries were gel-purified between 200 and 400 bp. Libraries carried internal 6-nucleotide barcodes used for demultiplexing. Libraries were sequenced on an Illumina MiSeq with 2x220 or 2x250 nucleotide paired-end reads. Per the authors' processing: Paired reads were merged using FLASH 1.2.11 and were aligned to the GRCh37 human genome using BWA-MEM, after which TRA and TRB reads were extracted. V and J assignment used an IMGT-derived reference of cassette sequences and CDR3 motifs that included pseudogenes. Three-frame translation of reads was performed, and productive CDR3s were defined as those with a C...FGXG motif and no stop codons. Clonotypes were defined as unique combinations of V-J cassette pair and CDR3 amino acid sequence. Reads were filtered by Hamming distance, thresholded by each sample's sequence error rate in mapped regions. TCRdb trimmed public reads at Q25 via fastp, called clones via MiXCR and kept in-frame beta chains. Duplicate CDR3 protein sequences are folded into a single record with the most common DNA and genes. These V and J calls derive from TCRdb rather than the authors' analysis. For this sample there are fewer than 200,000 distinct CDR3 sequences; about 40% appear just once. The ten largest clones capture about 5.2% of the sample.

This receptor was obtained from a human donor with low-grade glioma or glioblastoma, undergoing nonglioma brain surgery, or in good health (not recorded which). Input material: glioma tissue, nonneoplastic brain tissue, or PBMCs (not recorded which). The chain couples TRBV28 to TRBJ2-1; 8 bases in the junction line up with TRBD1. The CDR3 loop reads CAGRTGSGEQFF. The DNA sequence follows: TGTGCCGGAAGGACAGGGTCGGGGGAGCAGTTCTTC.